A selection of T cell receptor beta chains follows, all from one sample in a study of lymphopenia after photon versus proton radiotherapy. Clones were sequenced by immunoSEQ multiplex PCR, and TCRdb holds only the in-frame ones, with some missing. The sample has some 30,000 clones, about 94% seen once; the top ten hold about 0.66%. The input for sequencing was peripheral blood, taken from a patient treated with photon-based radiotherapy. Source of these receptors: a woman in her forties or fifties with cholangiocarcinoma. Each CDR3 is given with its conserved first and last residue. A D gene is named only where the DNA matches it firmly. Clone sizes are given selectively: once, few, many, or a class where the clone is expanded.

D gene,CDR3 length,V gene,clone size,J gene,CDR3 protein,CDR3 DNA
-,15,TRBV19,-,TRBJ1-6,CASGARGAYNSPLHF,TGTGCCAGTGGGGCGAGGGGAGCCTATAATTCACCCCTCCACTTT
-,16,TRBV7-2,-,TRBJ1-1,CASSLQGRGANTEAFF,TGTGCCAGCAGCTTACAGGGCCGTGGGGCGAACACTGAAGCTTTCTTT
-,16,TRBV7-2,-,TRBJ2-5,CASSPRSGMVAETQYF,TGTGCCAGCAGCCCGAGGTCAGGTATGGTTGCAGAGACCCAGTACTTC
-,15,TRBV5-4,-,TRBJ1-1,CASSPRRDRNTEAFF,TGTGCCAGCAGCCCTCGACGGGATCGGAACACTGAAGCTTTCTTT
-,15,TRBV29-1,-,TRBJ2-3,CSVHPDRSSTDTQYF,TGCAGCGTCCACCCCGACAGATCTAGCACAGATACGCAGTATTTT
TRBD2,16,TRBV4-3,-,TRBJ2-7,CASSRMGTSGDYEQYF,TGCGCCAGCAGCCGGATGGGGACTAGCGGGGACTACGAGCAGTACTTC
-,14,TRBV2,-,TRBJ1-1,CASKVPGRPTEAFF,TGTGCCAGCAAAGTCCCAGGGCGTCCTACTGAAGCTTTCTTT
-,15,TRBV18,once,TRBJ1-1,CASSSDSGTRTEAFF,TGTGCCAGCTCATCAGACTCAGGGACACGGACTGAAGCTTTCTTT
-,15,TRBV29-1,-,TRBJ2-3,CSLRGLDRPTDTQYF,TGCAGCCTGAGGGGGTTGGACAGACCCACAGATACGCAGTATTTT
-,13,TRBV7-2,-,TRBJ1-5,CASSQSAAQPQHF,TGTGCCAGCAGCCAGTCGGCCGCACAGCCCCAGCATTTT
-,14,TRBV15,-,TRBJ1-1,CATSRVGGFPEAFF,TGTGCCACCAGCAGAGTTGGAGGGTTCCCTGAAGCTTTCTTT
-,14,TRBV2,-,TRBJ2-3,CASSRDRGTDTQYF,TGTGCCAGCAGTCGGGACCGGGGGACAGATACGCAGTATTTT
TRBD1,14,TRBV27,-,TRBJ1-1,CASSQDRANTEAFF,TGTGCCAGCAGTCAGGACAGGGCGAACACTGAAGCTTTCTTT
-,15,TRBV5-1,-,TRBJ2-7,CASSPGLLDSYEQYF,TGCGCCAGCAGCCCCGGGCTTCTGGACAGCTACGAGCAGTACTTC
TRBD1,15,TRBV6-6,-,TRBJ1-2,CASIRTRGRDGGYTF,TGTGCCAGCATAAGGACCAGGGGGCGAGATGGTGGCTACACCTTC
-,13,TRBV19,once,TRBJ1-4,CASRRTVNEKLFF,TGTGCCAGTAGAAGGACAGTTAATGAAAAACTGTTTTTT
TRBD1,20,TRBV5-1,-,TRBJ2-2,CASSPTNPDRGVSNTGELFF,TGCGCCAGCAGCCCCACCAATCCCGACAGGGGGGTATCTAACACCGGGGAGCTGTTTTTT
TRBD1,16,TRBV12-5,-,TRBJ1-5,CASGLDPTGPRGPQHF,TGTGCTAGTGGTTTGGACCCGACAGGGCCTAGGGGGCCCCAGCATTTT
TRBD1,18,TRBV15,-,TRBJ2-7,CATSRDRGRGRSIYEQYF,TGTGCCACCAGCAGAGATCGGGGCAGGGGGCGATCCATCTACGAGCAGTACTTC
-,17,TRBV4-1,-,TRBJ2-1,CASSSGGGMISYNEQFF,TGCGCCAGCAGCTCTGGGGGAGGCATGATCTCCTACAATGAGCAGTTCTTC
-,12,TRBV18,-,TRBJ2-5,CASSPFRETQYF,TGTGCCAGCTCACCATTTCGGGAGACCCAGTACTTC
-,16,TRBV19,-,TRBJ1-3,CASSPKGPLSGNTIYF,TGTGCCAGTAGTCCCAAGGGGCCCCTCTCTGGAAACACCATATATTTT
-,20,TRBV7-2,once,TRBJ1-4,CASSLASRLGQLATNEKLFF,TGTGCCAGCAGCTTAGCCTCTCGTCTGGGACAACTTGCAACTAATGAAAAACTGTTTTTT
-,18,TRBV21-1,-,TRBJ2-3,CASIPPRGHDRGLEGQYF,TGTGCCAGCATCCCGCCAAGGGGACATGATCGTGGTCTGGAGGGGCAGTATTTT
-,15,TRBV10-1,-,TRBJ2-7,CASSESTVSAYEQYF,TGCGCCAGCAGTGAGTCGACAGTATCCGCCTACGAGCAGTACTTC
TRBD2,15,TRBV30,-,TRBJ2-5,CAWSALAGGMETQYF,TGTGCCTGGAGTGCGCTAGCGGGGGGTATGGAGACCCAGTACTTC
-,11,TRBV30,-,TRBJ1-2,CAAVRGYGYTF,TGTGCCGCCGTACGGGGCTATGGCTACACCTTC
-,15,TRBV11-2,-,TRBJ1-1,CASSLWLGEGLLAFF,TGTGCCAGCAGCTTATGGTTGGGTGAGGGTCTGTTAGCTTTCTTT
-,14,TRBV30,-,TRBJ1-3,CAWSPGGSTNTIYF,TGTGCCTGGAGTCCTGGGGGCAGTACAAACACCATATATTTT
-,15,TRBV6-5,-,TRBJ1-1,CASSLRGIMNTEAFF,TGTGCCAGCAGCCTACGCGGAATCATGAACACTGAAGCTTTCTTT
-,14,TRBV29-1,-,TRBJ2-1,CSVEGTRSPNEQFF,TGCAGCGTTGAGGGGACAAGGTCCCCCAATGAGCAGTTCTTC
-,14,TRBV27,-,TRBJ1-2,CASSLSGKGYGYTF,TGTGCCAGCAGTTTAAGTGGAAAAGGCTATGGCTACACCTTC
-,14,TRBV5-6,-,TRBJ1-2,CASSFQNLDLDYTF,TGTGCCAGCAGCTTTCAGAACCTTGATTTGGACTACACCTTC
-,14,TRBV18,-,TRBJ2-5,CASSPSGTKETQYF,TGTGCCAGCTCACCATCCGGGACGAAAGAGACCCAGTACTTC
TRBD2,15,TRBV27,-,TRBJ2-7,CASSRAGDHSYEQYF,TGTGCCAGCAGCCGGGCGGGGGACCACTCCTACGAGCAGTACTTC
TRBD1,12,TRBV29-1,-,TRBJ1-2,CSVMQGGDGYTF,TGCAGCGTGATGCAGGGGGGTGATGGCTACACCTTC
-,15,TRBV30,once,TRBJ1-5,CAWSGWGVRGQAQHF,TGTGCCTGGAGTGGCTGGGGAGTGAGAGGTCAGGCCCAGCATTTT
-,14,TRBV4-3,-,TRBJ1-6,CASSQKTLGSPLHF,TGCGCCAGCAGCCAAAAAACATTAGGTTCACCCCTCCACTTT
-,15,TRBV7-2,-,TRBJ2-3,CASSLASGLKDTQYF,TGTGCCAGCAGCTTAGCTAGCGGATTAAAAGATACGCAGTATTTT
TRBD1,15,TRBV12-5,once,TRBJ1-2,CASGLARTGRDGYTF,TGTGCTAGTGGTTTGGCCAGGACAGGGCGGGATGGCTACACCTTC
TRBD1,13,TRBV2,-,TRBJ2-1,CASSVQGANEQFF,TGTGCCAGCAGTGTACAGGGGGCTAATGAGCAGTTCTTC
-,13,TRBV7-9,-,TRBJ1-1,CASSLVEGTEAFF,TGTGCCAGCAGCTTAGTAGAGGGAACTGAAGCTTTCTTT
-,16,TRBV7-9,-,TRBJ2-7,CASSLLGAWGNYEQYF,TGTGCCAGCAGCTTGCTGGGGGCCTGGGGCAACTACGAGCAGTACTTC
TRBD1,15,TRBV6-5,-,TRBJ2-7,CASSSYPGQGHEQYF,TGTGCCAGCAGTTCCTACCCGGGACAGGGGCACGAGCAGTACTTC
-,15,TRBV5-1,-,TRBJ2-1,CASSFGKSSYNEQFF,TGCGCCAGCAGCTTCGGGAAGAGCTCCTACAATGAGCAGTTCTTC
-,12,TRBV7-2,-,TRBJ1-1,CASSLVLTKAFF,TGTGCCAGCAGCTTAGTCCTCACAAAAGCTTTCTTT
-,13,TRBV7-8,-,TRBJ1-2,CASSPGRNYGYTF,TGTGCCAGCAGCCCAGGACGGAACTATGGCTACACCTTC
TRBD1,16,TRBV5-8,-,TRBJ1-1,CASRLTPGTVNTEAFF,TGTGCCAGCAGGCTTACCCCCGGGACAGTGAACACTGAAGCTTTCTTT